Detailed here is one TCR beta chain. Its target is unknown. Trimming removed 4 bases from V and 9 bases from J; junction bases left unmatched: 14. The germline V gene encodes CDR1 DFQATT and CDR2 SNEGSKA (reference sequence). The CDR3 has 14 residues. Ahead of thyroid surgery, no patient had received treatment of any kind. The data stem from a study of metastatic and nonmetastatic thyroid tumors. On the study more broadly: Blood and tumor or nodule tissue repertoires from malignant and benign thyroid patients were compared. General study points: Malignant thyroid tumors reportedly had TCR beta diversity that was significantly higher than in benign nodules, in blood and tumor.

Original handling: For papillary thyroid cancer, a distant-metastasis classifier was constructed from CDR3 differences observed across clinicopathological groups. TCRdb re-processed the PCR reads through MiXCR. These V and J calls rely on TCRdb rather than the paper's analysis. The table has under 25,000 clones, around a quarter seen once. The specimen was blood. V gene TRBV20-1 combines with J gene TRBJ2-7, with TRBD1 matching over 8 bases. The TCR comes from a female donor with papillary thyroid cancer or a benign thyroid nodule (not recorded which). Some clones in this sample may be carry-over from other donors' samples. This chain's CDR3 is CSAKRGQAQDGQYF. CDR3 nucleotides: TGCAGTGCTAAGAGGGGACAGGCTCAAGACGGGCAGTACTTC.